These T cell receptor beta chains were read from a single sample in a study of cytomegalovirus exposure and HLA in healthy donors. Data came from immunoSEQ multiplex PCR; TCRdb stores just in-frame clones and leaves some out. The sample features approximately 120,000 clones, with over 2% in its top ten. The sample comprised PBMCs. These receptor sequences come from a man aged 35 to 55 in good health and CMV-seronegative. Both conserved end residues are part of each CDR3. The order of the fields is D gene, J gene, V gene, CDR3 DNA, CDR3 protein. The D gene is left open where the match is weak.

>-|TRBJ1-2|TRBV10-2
TGCGCCAGCAGTGAATCAGGGACTAACTATGGCTACACCTTC
CASSESGTNYGYTF
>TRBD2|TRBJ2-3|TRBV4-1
TGCGCCAGCAGCCAAGATACAGCACTAGCGGGAGCAGATACGCAGTATTTT
CASSQDTALAGADTQYF
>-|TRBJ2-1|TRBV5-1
TGCGCCAGCAGCTTCAGCGGCCTCAATGAGCAGTTCTTC
CASSFSGLNEQFF
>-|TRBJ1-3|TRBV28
TGTGCCAGCAGTTTAGCGAGAGGCACCATATATTTT
CASSLARGTIYF
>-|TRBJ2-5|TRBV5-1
TGCGCCAGCAGCTTGGGCGGGGCCCAAGAGACCCAGTACTTC
CASSLGGAQETQYF
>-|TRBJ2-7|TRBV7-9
TGTGCCAGCAGCCGCCCCGGTTTCTACGAGCAGTACTTC
CASSRPGFYEQYF
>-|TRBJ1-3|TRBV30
TGTGCCTGGAGTGCTCCAGGGGCCGGAAACACCATATATTTT
CAWSAPGAGNTIYF
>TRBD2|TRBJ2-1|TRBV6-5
TGTGCCAGCAGTTATAGGACTAGCCGGATCTACAATGAGCAGTTCTTC
CASSYRTSRIYNEQFF
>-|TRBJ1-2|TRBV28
TGTGCCAGCAGACCCTTGAGTGGGCCCTACGGCTATGGCTACACCTTC
CASRPLSGPYGYGYTF
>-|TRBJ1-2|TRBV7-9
TGTGCCAGCAGCTTAGGGGGGGGTGACTATGGCTACACCTTC
CASSLGGGDYGYTF
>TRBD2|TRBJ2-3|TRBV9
TGTGCCAGCAGCCTACTAGCGCTGACAGATACGCAGTATTTT
CASSLLALTDTQYF
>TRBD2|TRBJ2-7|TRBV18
TGTGCCAGCTCACCACCGCCTAGCGGAGCCTACTACGAGCAGTACTTC
CASSPPPSGAYYEQYF
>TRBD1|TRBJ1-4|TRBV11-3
TGTGCCAGCAGCTCCGGCTCAGGGGGCTTGTCTGAAAAACTGTTTTTT
CASSSGSGGLSEKLFF
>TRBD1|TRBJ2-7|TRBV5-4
TGTGCCAGCAGCACGACAGGGATCCCCTACGAGCAGTACTTC
CASSTTGIPYEQYF
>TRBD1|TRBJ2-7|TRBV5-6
TGTGCCAGCAGCCCGGGGACAGGGGTGGAGAGCGAGCAGTACTTC
CASSPGTGVESEQYF
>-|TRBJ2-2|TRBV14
TGTGCCAGCAGCCAAGAGCTGTCGACTCCTCCCCGGGAGCTGTTTTTT
CASSQELSTPPRELFF
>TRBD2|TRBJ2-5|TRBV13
TGTGCCAGCAGCTTAGCTGTGACTAGCGGGAGTTCGGAGACCCAGTACTTC
CASSLAVTSGSSETQYF
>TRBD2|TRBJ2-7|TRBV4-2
TGTGCCAGCAGCCTAGCCGGGACTAGCGACTACGAGCAGTACTTC
CASSLAGTSDYEQYF
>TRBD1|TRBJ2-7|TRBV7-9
TGTGCCAGCAGCTTGGGGCAGGGGGCTTTCTACGAGCAGTACTTC
CASSLGQGAFYEQYF
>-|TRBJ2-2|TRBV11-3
TGTGCCAGCAGCTTAGCTAACACCGGGGAGCTGTTTTTT
CASSLANTGELFF
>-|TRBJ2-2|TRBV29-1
TGCAGCGCCTTGAAAGGGCAGGGGTTAATTAACGGGCAGCTGTTTTTT
CSALKGQGLINGQLFF
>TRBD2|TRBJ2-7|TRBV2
TGTGCCAGCAGTGATTTTGGGAGCGGGAGGGACGAGCAGTACTTC
CASSDFGSGRDEQYF
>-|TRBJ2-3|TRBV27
TGTGCCACCCGCCAGGGTGTGCAGTATTTT
CATRQGVQYF
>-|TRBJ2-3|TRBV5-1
TGCGCCAGCAGCTTACAGGGCACAGATACGCAGTATTTT
CASSLQGTDTQYF
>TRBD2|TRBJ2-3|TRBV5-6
TGTGCCAGCAGTATTAACGGAGGGACTAATGCAGATACGCAGTATTTT
CASSINGGTNADTQYF
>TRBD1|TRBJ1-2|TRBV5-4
TGTGCCAGCAGCTTGGGAGGGACAGGGAGTTCTGGCTACACCTTC
CASSLGGTGSSGYTF